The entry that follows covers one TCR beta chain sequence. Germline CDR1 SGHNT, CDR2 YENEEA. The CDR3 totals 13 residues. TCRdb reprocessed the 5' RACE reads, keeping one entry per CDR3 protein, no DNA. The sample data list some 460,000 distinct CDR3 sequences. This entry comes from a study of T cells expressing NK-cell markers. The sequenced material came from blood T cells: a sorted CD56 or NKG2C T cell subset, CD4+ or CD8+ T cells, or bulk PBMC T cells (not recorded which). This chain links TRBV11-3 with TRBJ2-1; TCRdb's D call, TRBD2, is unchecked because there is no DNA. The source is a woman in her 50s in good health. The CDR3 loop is CASSSSGISEQFF.